This entry lists 25 T cell receptor beta chains sequenced from one sample in a study of shared clonotypes between healthy human individuals. Profiled with immunoSEQ multiplex PCR; TCRdb holds only in-frame clones, not every one. The repertoire consists of roughly 890,000 clones, with about 91% occurring once and the leading ten covering under 30%. CD45RO negativity and positive selection for CCR7 defined naive CD8 cells, a population that excluded terminally differentiated effector memory CD45RA+ cells. The material sequenced was naive CD8+ T cells sorted from blood. Every receptor here comes from a young man in good health.

This clone has a handful of counts. The genes are TRBV27 and TRBJ1-1; the D is unclear. The CDR3 is 14 amino acids. The V end was cut by 5 bases, the J end by 0 bases, with 10 bases between. Germline V gene sequence: CDR1 MNHEY, CDR2 SMNVEV (reference sequence). The CDR3 reads CASSPPGMNTEAFF. CDR3 DNA sequence: TGTGCCAGCAGTCCCCCCGGGATGAACACTGAAGCTTTCTTT.

This clone was counted once. The chain couples TRBV4-3 to TRBJ1-4, with D unclear. In germline, CDR1 is LGHNA, CDR2 YSLEER. This CDR3 is 15 amino acids long. V was shortened by 3 bases and J by 0 bases, with 8 bases between the two germline ends. The CDR3: CASSQISATNEKLFF. In DNA form, the CDR3 reads TGCGCCAGCAGCCAGATATCAGCAACTAATGAAAAACTGTTTTTT.

The chain is built from TRBV5-8 and TRBJ2-7; a possible D gene is TRBD1 (5 bases). The length of the CDR3 is 13 residues. Between the trimmed V and J ends, which lost 1 base and 3 bases, there was a span of 8 bases. Germline loops: CDR1 SGHTS, CDR2 YDEGEE. The CDR3 region is CASSLQGVYEQYF. The DNA for the CDR3 is TGTGCCAGCAGCTTGCAGGGTGTCTACGAGCAGTACTTC.

The chain couples TRBV7-9 to TRBJ2-5, with D perhaps given as TRBD1 or TRBD2 (5 bases each). The V gene lost 2 bases and the J gene lost 3 bases, with 13 bases spanning the gap. Germline V gene sequence: CDR1 SEHNR, CDR2 FQNEAQ (reference sequence). The CDR3 has 15 amino acids. The CDR3 DNA sequence: TGTGCCAGCAGCTTATCGACGGGACCTAAAGAGACCCAGTACTTC. The encoded protein is CASSLSTGPKETQYF.

The chain links TRBV2 to TRBJ1-2, with D possibly being TRBD1 (5 bases). CDR1 and CDR2 (germline): SNHLY, FYNNEI. The CDR3 is 12 amino acids. V lost 6 bases and J lost 7, with 12 bases in between. CDR3 sequence reads: CASRGEKLGYTF. CDR3 bases: TGTGCCAGCAGGGGGGAAAAACTTGGCTACACCTTC.

About this clone itself: This may arise from a read error, as a much more abundant clone is one base away. This sequence joins TRBV28 and TRBJ2-1, with a possible D match to TRBD1 (5 bases). Trimming pared 6 bases from V and 3 bases from J, leaving 9 bases between. This CDR3 has 13 residues. Germline V gene sequence: CDR1 MDHEN, CDR2 SYDVKM. The CDR3 region is CASSPDNYNEQFF. Here the CDR3 DNA reads TGTGCCAGCAGCCCGGACAACTACAATGAGCAGTTCTTC.

The chain carries TRBV5-4 and TRBJ2-7; D uncertain. Between the trimmed V and J ends, which lost 0 bases and 3 bases, there was a span of 16 bases. This CDR3 contains 16 residues. The germline CDR1 and CDR2 sequences are SGHNT and YYREEE (reference sequence). The DNA for the CDR3 is TGTGCCAGCAGCTTGGGCAGGATTATCCAGGACTACGAGCAGTACTTC. Translation: CASSLGRIIQDYEQYF.

The chain combines TRBV13 with TRBJ2-1, with 8 positions matching TRBD1. The CDR3 loop spans 17 amino acids. V was pared by 5 bases and J by 4 bases, with 13 bases of the junction left unmatched. Germline loops: CDR1 PRHDT, CDR2 FYEKMQ (reference sequence). CDR3 loop: CASSLPSTGVLYNEQFF. The CDR3 nucleotides read TGTGCCAGCAGCCTACCTTCGACAGGGGTTCTTTACAATGAGCAGTTCTTC.

The rearrangement links TRBV5-6 to TRBJ2-2; D is unclear. Germline CDR1 SGHDT, CDR2 YYEEEE. Trimming shortened V by 2 bases and J by 3 bases, and 11 bases separated the two germline ends. The CDR3 sequence is 15 residues long. As DNA, the CDR3 is TGTGCCAGCAGCTTCGGTCTATCGGACACCGGGGAGCTGTTTTTT. Translating it yields CASSFGLSDTGELFF.

The CDR3, as DNA: TGTGCCAGCAGCTGGGACAGGGGACTTGAAAAACTGTTTTTT. Protein product: CASSWDRGLEKLFF. This sequence joins TRBV7-9 and TRBJ1-4, with 10 positions matching TRBD1. The J segment lost 7 bases and the V segment lost 4 bases, leaving 3 bases of the junction unmatched. In germline, CDR1 is SEHNR, CDR2 FQNEAQ (reference sequence). The CDR3 has 14 amino acids.

This clone was counted a single time. This chain joins TRBV29-1 and TRBJ2-1, with 7 nucleotides matching TRBD1. This CDR3 contains 12 residues. Losses at the gene ends were 3 bases for V and 10 bases for J; bases not matched to a gene: 6. Germline V gene sequence: CDR1 SQVTM, CDR2 ANQGSEA. The CDR3 loop is CSVDSTGVEQFF. CDR3 nucleotides: TGCAGCGTTGATAGCACAGGGGTCGAGCAGTTCTTC.

This chain links TRBV6-5 with TRBJ1-4, with D maybe TRBD1 (5 bases). The V end was cut by 1 base, the J end by 8 bases, with 11 bases between. This CDR3 comprises 14 residues. The germline gives CDR1 MNHEY, CDR2 SVGAGI. The CDR3 loop is CASSYFGGYEKLFF. DNA of the CDR3: TGTGCCAGCAGTTACTTCGGGGGATACGAAAAACTGTTTTTT.

This clone was detected only once. V usage is TRBV2 and J usage is TRBJ2-5; unclear D gene. Germline CDR1 and CDR2: SNHLY and FYNNEI. Trimming left V 6 bases short and J 4 bases short, with 9 bases between. This CDR3 has 12 amino acids. The CDR3 DNA reads TGTGCCAGCAGAGACCTTGGAGAGACCCAGTACTTC. It yields the protein CASRDLGETQYF.

The chain carries TRBV6-1 and TRBJ2-7, with D possibly called TRBD1 or TRBD2 (5 bases each). V was shortened by 2 bases and J by 0 bases, with 17 bases between the two germline ends. The CDR3 covers 17 residues. Germline V gene lookup returns CDR1 MNHNS and CDR2 SASEGT. CDR3 region: CASSEQAWERGSYEQYF. The CDR3 coding sequence is TGTGCCAGCAGTGAACAGGCCTGGGAGAGGGGCTCCTACGAGCAGTACTTC.

J is TRBJ2-1 and V is TRBV5-6; D possibly corresponds to TRBD2 (5 bases). CDR1 is SGHDT, CDR2 YYEEEE, per germline. V gave up 3 bases and J gave up 5 bases, with 9 bases separating them. This CDR3 has 13 residues. CDR3: CASSSGLDNEQFF. The CDR3 bases are TGTGCCAGCAGCTCCGGACTTGACAATGAGCAGTTCTTC.

The DNA for the CDR3 is TGTGCCAGCAGCGTAGGCGGACAGGGGTACACTGAAGCTTTCTTT. This encodes CASSVGGQGYTEAFF. This chain joins TRBV9 and TRBJ1-1; 9 bases match TRBD1. Germline trimming cut 0 bases from V and 3 bases from J; bases unmatched to any gene: 3. Germline V gene sequence: CDR1 SGDLS, CDR2 YYNGEE. The CDR3 extends over 15 amino acids.

For this clone: Other DNA sequences in this sample translate to the same CDR3. The CDR3 reads CASSLVGVGTGELFF. The CDR3 DNA follows: TGTGCCAGCAGCTTAGTGGGGGTTGGCACCGGGGAGCTGTTTTTT. The gene calls are TRBV7-9 and TRBJ2-2; D could derive from TRBD1 or TRBD2 (5 bases each). There are 15 residues in the CDR3. With 1 base removed from V and 4 bases from J, the gap between germline ends came to 10 bases. Germline CDR1 SEHNR, CDR2 FQNEAQ (reference sequence).

The rearrangement uses TRBV29-1 and TRBJ1-3; no firm D call. Germline lookup yields CDR1 SQVTM and CDR2 ANQGSEA. The CDR3 is 12 amino acids. Trimming left V 0 bases short and J 6 bases short, with 6 bases between. The chain's CDR3 is CSVEDRVNTIYF. The DNA of the CDR3 is TGCAGCGTTGAAGATCGGGTAAACACCATATATTTT.

This chain links TRBV7-9 with TRBJ1-5; 8 bases align to TRBD1. With V trimmed by 3 bases and J by 5 bases, 3 bases remained unmatched. From germline, CDR1 is SEHNR and CDR2 FQNEAQ (reference sequence). The CDR3 has 14 residues. Here the CDR3 reads CASSLAGGHQPQHF. DNA for the CDR3: TGTGCCAGCAGCTTGGCAGGGGGCCATCAGCCCCAGCATTTT.

The rearrangement links TRBV2 to TRBJ2-1, with TRBD2 matching 8 bases. Germline V gene sequence: CDR1 SNHLY, CDR2 FYNNEI. The CDR3 contains 13 residues. V trimming: 7 bases; J trimming: 10 bases; junction bases outside the gene matches: 9. The DNA for the CDR3 is TGTGCCAGCAAGGGACTAGTGAGGGGAGAGCAGTTCTTC. It yields the protein CASKGLVRGEQFF.

The rearrangement links TRBV10-2 to TRBJ2-7, with 9 bases fitting TRBD2. V was clipped by 8 bases and J by 4 bases; unmatched bases: 9. CDR1 is WSHSY, CDR2 SAAADI, per germline. CDR3 length: 14 amino acids. CDR3: CASWISGSRYEQYF. As DNA, the CDR3 is TGCGCCAGCTGGATTAGCGGGAGTAGGTACGAGCAGTACTTC.

V usage is TRBV5-1 and J usage is TRBJ1-4; TRBD1 matches at 11 bases. Germline CDR1 is SGHRS and CDR2 is YFSETQ. V dropped 3 bases and J dropped 7; count of bases not matched to a gene: 2. This CDR3 contains 14 residues. The CDR3 is CASSSGTGGEKLFF. CDR3 coding DNA: TGCGCCAGCAGCTCCGGGACAGGGGGTGAAAAACTGTTTTTT. Based on the CDR3 plus reference TRBV5-1 and TRBJ1-4, the full variable domain is KAGVTQTPRYLIKTRGQQVTLSCSPISGHRSVSWYQQTPGQGLQFLFEYFSETQRNKGNFPGRFSGRQFSNSRSEMNVSTLELGDSALYLCASSSGTGGEKLFFGSGTQLSVL.

V and J are TRBV10-3 and TRBJ2-1; D not certain. Trimming removed 7 bases from V and 10 bases from J, with 11 bases in between. CDR3 length: 11 residues. In germline, CDR1 is ENHRY, CDR2 SYGVKD. CDR3 sequence (DNA): TGTGCCATCAAAAACGGCCGCGAGCAGTTCTTC. Its protein product is CAIKNGREQFF.

This clone has only one observation. This chain connects TRBV19 to TRBJ1-1; 7 nucleotides agree with TRBD1. Per the germline V gene, CDR1 is LNHDA and CDR2 is SQIVND (reference sequence). The trim removed 5 bases at V and 0 bases at J, leaving 6 bases unmatched. The CDR3 extends over 15 amino acids. The CDR3 protein is CASSHPGQLNTEAFF. CDR3 sequence (DNA): TGTGCCAGTAGTCATCCGGGACAGCTGAACACTGAAGCTTTCTTT. Variable domain in full (rest from reference TRBV19 and TRBJ1-1): DGGITQSPKYLFRKEGQNVTLSCEQNLNHDAMYWYRQDPGQGLRLIYYSQIVNDFQKGDIAEGYSVSREKKESFPLTVTSAQKNPTAFYLCASSHPGQLNTEAFFGQGTRLTVV.

The chain joins TRBV6-6 to TRBJ1-1; D is ambiguous. V lost 0 bases to trimming and J lost 6 bases, with 14 bases between them. In germline, CDR1 is MNHNY, CDR2 SVGAGI (reference sequence). The CDR3 sequence is 15 residues long. CDR3 bases: TGTGCCAGCAGTTACTCGTTGCAGGAGTTCGCTGAAGCTTTCTTT. This codes for CASSYSLQEFAEAFF.